This TCR beta chain stems from a study of CD8 T cells in ankylosing spondylitis. This CDR3 spans 17 amino acids. Trimming pared 0 bases from V and 5 bases from J, leaving 22 bases between. Germline V lookup: CDR1 DFQATT, CDR2 SNEGSKA (reference sequence). Findings of the study overall: What seemed typical of ankylosing spondylitis blood was a TCR beta motif built from fewer than ten highly homologous variants.

Concerning this clonotype itself: Its antigen is unknown.

MiXCR, applied by TCRdb to the 5' RACE reads, yields one record per CDR3 protein. In the table there are about 360,000 distinct CDR3 sequences, 20% of which are singletons. Sequences were obtained from blood, either unsorted or a sorted T cell fraction (not recorded which). The chain recombines TRBV20-1 with TRBJ2-5; weak D call: TRBD2 (7 bases). The TCR sequence derives from a male donor with ankylosing spondylitis or in good health (not recorded which). The CDR3 DNA reads TGCAGTGCTAGAGATGTTGGGGGGGCCGCTCCTCTCGAGACCCAGTACTTC. This sequence encodes CSARDVGGAAPLETQYF.